The present T cell receptor beta chain was sequenced within a study of shared T cell receptors in the human thymus. J gave up 0 bases and V 5 bases, and 8 bases lay outside the gene matches. Germline loops: CDR1 SGHTA, CDR2 FQGNSA. The CDR3 consists of 18 residues. Using immunoSEQ multiplex PCR, the repertoire was profiled, and TCRdb retains in-frame clones only, with some absent. In the table there are a few hundred thousand clones, roughly 94% of which are singletons. The clonotype comes from a human donor. The rearrangement joins TRBV7-2 to TRBJ2-3; 13 nucleotides align to TRBD2. The sample was thymocytes. The CDR3 sequence: CASSATGTSGESTDTQYF. The CDR3 nucleotides are TGTGCCAGCAGCGCGACCGGGACTAGCGGGGAAAGCACAGATACGCAGTATTTT.